This TCR beta chain was retrieved from a study of Graves' ophthalmopathy and Graves' hyperthyroidism. Broader study findings: Detection in blood was also observed for most expanded thyroid clonotypes above 0.001 frequency.

This clonotype occurred many times. Its antigen is currently unknown. CDR1 and CDR2 (germline): WSHSY, SAAADI. The CDR3 has 15 residues. Deletions cut 6 bases from V and 0 bases from J, with 15 bases between. The authors amplified TCR beta CDR3 regions from RNA transcripts. The library came from an HTBI-primed first-round RT-PCR and a second-round multiplex PCR. TCRdb fed the multiplex PCR reads into MiXCR, producing one record per CDR3 protein. The data hold around 1,200,000 distinct CDR3 sequences, with about two fifths observed a single time. Newly diagnosed, the hyperthyroidism patients had under 2 months' duration and were aged 18 to 65. Researchers turned away patients with other autoimmune diseases, uncontrolled infections, pregnancy or lactation. The diagnostic workup employed clinical symptoms, serum thyroxine, TRAb, thyroid ultrasound and orbital computed tomography.

Sequencing was done on a sample of peripheral blood or thyroid tissue (not recorded which). The receptor was derived from an adult man with Graves' hyperthyroidism. The chain links TRBV10-2 to TRBJ2-7; D may be TRBD2 (7 bases). CDR3 DNA sequence: TGCGCCAGCAGACGCGGGGGCGCGAGCTCCTACGAGCAGTACTTC. This encodes CASRRGGASSYEQYF.